The 27 T cell receptor beta chains given below trace back to one sample, sequenced in a study of control samples from healthy donors and cancer patients. Measured with immunoSEQ multiplex PCR; TCRdb has only the in-frame clones, and not every one. This table has about 160,000 clones, about 90% appearing once. The sample was blood. These receptor sequences come from a man younger than 45 in good health.

This clone was seen only once. This chain connects TRBV10-3 to TRBJ1-5; the D is unclear. Trimming removed 0 bases from V and 1 base from J, with 10 bases in between. CDR1 ENHRY and CDR2 SYGVKD come from the germline V gene. This CDR3 region has 16 residues. Here the CDR3 DNA reads TGTGCCATCAGTGAGTCGGCCGTATCGAGCAATCAGCCCCAGCATTTT. It yields the protein CAISESAVSSNQPQHF.

This clone occurred once. The chain recombines TRBV19 with TRBJ1-3; D remains ambiguous. The ends were cut back, 5 bases at V and 4 bases at J, with 6 bases in the middle. This CDR3 is built from 12 residues. Per the germline V gene, CDR1 is LNHDA and CDR2 is SQIVND (reference sequence). The DNA for the CDR3 is TGTGCCAGTAGTTTGGGCGGAAACACCATATATTTT. This translates into CASSLGGNTIYF.

At least ten counts were recorded for this clone. The J gene is TRBJ2-7, the V gene TRBV9; TRBD2 aligns across 7 bases. The CDR3 runs to 14 residues. Germline CDR1 and CDR2: SGDLS and YYNGEE. Unmatched junction bases numbered 6, after V lost 0 bases and J lost 6 bases. DNA for the CDR3: TGTGCCAGCAGCGTAGGGGCCGGGGAGGGCGAGCAGTACTTC. Its translation is CASSVGAGEGEQYF.

In nucleotides, the CDR3 is TGTGCCAGTCAAAGTAGGTCGGATAACTATGGCTACACCTTC. It translates to CASQSRSDNYGYTF. The chain carries TRBV19 and TRBJ1-2; D is uncertain. The CDR3 sequence is 14 residues long. Germline V gene data show CDR1 as LNHDA and CDR2 as SQIVND (reference sequence). Trimming stripped 8 bases from V and 1 base from J, with 14 bases between.

This clone has only a few counts. V is TRBV5-4 and J is TRBJ2-7, with 12 nucleotides matching TRBD2. The CDR3 extends over 14 amino acids. V shed 4 bases, J shed 5 bases, and the junction held 4 bases outside the gene matches. The V gene's germline CDR1 is SGHNT and CDR2 YYREEE (reference sequence). The CDR3 nucleotides are TGTGCCAGCAGCCCGGGACTAGCGGGCAACGAGCAGTACTTC. Translating it yields CASSPGLAGNEQYF.

This chain uses TRBV5-5 with TRBJ1-1, with no clear D. Trimming stripped 1 base from V and 3 bases from J, with 7 bases between. Germline V gene sequence: CDR1 SGHKS, CDR2 YYEKEE (reference sequence). The CDR3 spans 13 residues. The CDR3: CASSLMLDTEAFF. The CDR3, as DNA: TGTGCCAGCAGCTTGATGTTAGACACTGAAGCTTTCTTT.

This clone was detected only a few times. The CDR3 DNA sequence: TGCGCCAGCAGCTTGGTCGGGGCAGCGAGCTCCTACAATGAGCAGTTCTTC. Translating it yields CASSLVGAASSYNEQFF. The chain is built from TRBV5-1 and TRBJ2-1; the D call may be TRBD1 or TRBD2 (5 bases each). Germline V gene lookup returns CDR1 SGHRS and CDR2 YFSETQ. Between the trimmed V and J ends, which lost 0 bases and 0 bases, there was a span of 13 bases. CDR3 size: 17 residues.

The chain combines TRBV6-5 with TRBJ2-7; D unresolved. The V end lost 6 bases, the J end lost 4 bases, and 16 bases lay between the germline ends. CDR3 length equals 14 residues. Germline V gene sequence: CDR1 MNHEY, CDR2 SVGAGI. The CDR3 DNA reads as TGTGCCAGCAGCCAGGAAGGGATATATTACGAGCAGTACTTC. It codes for CASSQEGIYYEQYF.

This sequence joins TRBV6-5 and TRBJ2-5; 9 positions agree with TRBD2. The CDR3 runs 15 residues. The V gene end was trimmed by 6 bases and the J gene end by 2 bases; junction bases not matched to a gene: 7. Germline V gene data show CDR1 as MNHEY and CDR2 as SVGAGI. The CDR3 DNA follows: TGTGCCAGCAGCGCCTCGCGGGGGGGACAAGAGACCCAGTACTTC. Its protein is CASSASRGGQETQYF.

V is TRBV7-9 and J is TRBJ2-7; 7 positions match TRBD1. Trimming cost V 4 bases and J 7 bases; bases outside gene matches: 10. Germline V gene lookup returns CDR1 SEHNR and CDR2 FQNEAQ (reference sequence). The CDR3 runs to 14 residues. The CDR3 region is CASSSGTVSIEQYF. The DNA of the CDR3 is TGTGCCAGCAGCTCCGGGACAGTTTCGATTGAGCAGTACTTC.

V is TRBV6-1 and J is TRBJ2-6; D is ambiguous. Germline CDR1 and CDR2: MNHNS and SASEGT. V was pared by 3 bases and J by 1 base, with 19 bases between. This CDR3 comprises 19 residues. The CDR3 loop reads CASSDMITRIISGANVLTF. The CDR3 DNA follows: TGTGCCAGCAGTGACATGATCACACGGATCATATCTGGGGCCAACGTCCTGACTTTC.

The genes are TRBV9 and TRBJ2-2; D might be TRBD1 (6 bases). The CDR3 totals 18 residues. Germline V lookup: CDR1 SGDLS, CDR2 YYNGEE. Trimming removed 2 bases from V and 0 bases from J, with 17 bases in between. In nucleotides, the CDR3 is TGTGCCAGCAGCGTCTTCTTGGGGGCTAGGTCGAACACCGGGGAGCTGTTTTTT. It specifies CASSVFLGARSNTGELFF.

This sequence joins TRBV27 and TRBJ1-5; no firm D call. V was clipped by 8 bases and J by 5 bases, with 10 bases between them. Germline V gene data show CDR1 as MNHEY and CDR2 as SMNVEV (reference sequence). This CDR3 is 12 amino acids long. The CDR3 sequence: CASGWEDQPQHF. The CDR3 DNA sequence: TGTGCCAGCGGTTGGGAGGATCAGCCCCAGCATTTT.

The chain couples TRBV12-3 or TRBV12-4 to TRBJ1-2; 7 nucleotides align to TRBD1. The CDR3 has 11 residues. V lost 7 bases to trimming and J lost 10 bases; unmatched junction nucleotides: 6. CDR3 bases: TGTGCCAGCATCCTGGGACAGATCTACACCTTC. Translated: CASILGQIYTF.

The genes are TRBV28 and TRBJ2-1; a possible D gene is TRBD2 (6 bases). Trimming left V 5 bases short and J 9 bases short, with 8 bases between. The CDR3 sequence is 11 residues long. The V gene's germline CDR1 is MDHEN and CDR2 SYDVKM. The CDR3 DNA is TGTGCCAGCAGTGGGGGGATTGAGCAGTTCTTC. Amino acid sequence: CASSGGIEQFF.

In its sample, this clone was seen once. The chain joins TRBV5-4 to TRBJ2-5; TRBD2 agrees at 13 bases. Germline V CDR1 and CDR2: SGHNT, YYREEE (reference sequence). The CDR3 consists of 16 residues. The ends lost 4 bases at V and 4 bases at J; junction bases unmatched: 7. The CDR3 loop reads CASSQGLAGVGETQYF. In DNA, the CDR3 is TGTGCCAGCAGCCAAGGACTAGCGGGGGTTGGAGAGACCCAGTACTTC.

J is TRBJ1-5 and V is TRBV20-1; D perhaps matches TRBD1 (5 bases). The germline V gene has CDR1 DFQATT and CDR2 SNEGSKA (reference sequence). V lost 3 bases, J lost 11 bases, and 17 bases lay in between. The CDR3 loop spans 13 amino acids. CDR3 nucleotide sequence: TGCAGTGCTAGTCAGGGTAAGGAAAGAACCCAGCATTTT. Protein: CSASQGKERTQHF.

This chain links TRBV12-3 or TRBV12-4 with TRBJ2-3, with TRBD2 matching 14 bases. The CDR3 extends over 13 amino acids. With 8 bases clipped from V and 6 bases from J, the junction kept 1 base outside the gene matches. The CDR3 DNA reads as TGTGCCAGCCGGACTAGCGGGGGGGATACGCAGTATTTT. This translates into CASRTSGGDTQYF.

The chain links TRBV5-5 to TRBJ1-4; D is perhaps TRBD1 (5 bases). Germline loops: CDR1 SGHKS, CDR2 YYEKEE (reference sequence). This CDR3 contains 15 residues. Trimming took off 3 bases at V and 0 bases at J, with 9 bases between the two ends. The DNA for the CDR3 is TGTGCCAGCAGCTCGGGGCAGGCAACTAATGAAAAACTGTTTTTT. Its protein product is CASSSGQATNEKLFF.

The chain has TRBV4-3 and TRBJ2-3; 11 bases match TRBD2. CDR3 length: 17 residues. Germline trimming cut 1 base from V and 6 bases from J; bases unmatched to any gene: 9. In germline, CDR1 is LGHNA, CDR2 YSLEER. The CDR3 loop reads CASSQGGGLAGVDTQYF. DNA of the CDR3: TGCGCCAGCAGCCAAGGAGGCGGACTAGCGGGTGTGGATACGCAGTATTTT.

The chain recombines TRBV12-5 with TRBJ2-2; 9 nucleotides align to TRBD1. Trimming took 3 bases from V and 5 from J; bases not matched to a gene: 7. This CDR3 is 16 amino acids long. CDR1 is LGHNT and CDR2 is FRNRAP in the germline V gene. The CDR3 sequence: CASGFSGTGNTGELFF. Here the CDR3 DNA reads TGTGCTAGTGGTTTCTCCGGGACAGGGAATACCGGGGAGCTGTTTTTT.

In DNA form, the CDR3 reads TGTGCCAGCAGTTACTCGGGTTGGGGTCAGCCCCAGCATTTT. It encodes CASSYSGWGQPQHF. This chain links TRBV6-2 or TRBV6-3 with TRBJ1-5; D remains ambiguous. The length of the CDR3 is 14 residues. The germline V and J ends were trimmed by 0 bases and 6 bases, with 9 bases remaining between them. Germline V gene data show CDR1 as MNHEY and CDR2 as SVGEGT.

The J gene is TRBJ1-2, the V gene TRBV19, with TRBD1 matching over 9 bases. The CDR3 length is 15 residues. V shed 2 bases, J shed 5 bases, and the junction held 6 bases outside the gene matches. The germline V gene encodes CDR1 LNHDA and CDR2 SQIVND (reference sequence). The CDR3 region has the DNA TGTGCCAGTAGTATACCCGGGACAGGGCTTTATGGCTACACCTTC. Its protein is CASSIPGTGLYGYTF.

The rearrangement joins TRBV28 to TRBJ2-4; 11 bases match TRBD2. CDR3 length equals 16 residues. The germline V gene has CDR1 MDHEN and CDR2 SYDVKM. Unmatched junction bases numbered 11, after V lost 7 bases and J lost 6 bases. The CDR3 loop is CASTLGETSGRNIQYF. As DNA, the CDR3 is TGTGCCAGCACCCTAGGGGAAACTAGCGGGAGAAACATTCAGTACTTC.

This clone was counted once. The chain joins TRBV4-2 to TRBJ1-1; D gene unclear. V lost 1 base to trimming and J lost 0 bases, with 6 bases between them. Germline lookup yields CDR1 LGHNA and CDR2 YNFKEQ. The CDR3 length is 14 residues. CDR3 region: CASSQGTLNTEAFF. The CDR3 DNA reads TGTGCCAGCAGCCAAGGGACGTTGAACACTGAAGCTTTCTTT.

J is TRBJ1-1 and V is TRBV2; tentatively, D is TRBD1 (5 bases). The CDR3 has 11 residues. V lost 6 bases to trimming and J lost 5 bases, with 7 bases between them. CDR1 SNHLY and CDR2 FYNNEI come from the germline V gene. CDR3 protein: CASRGGTEAFF. CDR3 coding DNA: TGTGCCAGCAGGGGGGGGACTGAAGCTTTCTTT.

The chain carries TRBV19 and TRBJ1-1; 10 nucleotides match TRBD1. Germline values: CDR1 LNHDA, CDR2 SQIVND (reference sequence). The CDR3 has 16 residues. Trimming at V came to 5 bases and at J to 8 bases, leaving 14 bases not matched to a gene. CDR3 protein: CASSATSTGGIEEAFF. In nucleotides, the CDR3 is TGTGCCAGTAGTGCCACCTCGACAGGGGGCATCGAGGAAGCTTTCTTT.